The subject of this entry is one TCR beta chain. The antigen remains undetermined. The source of the sample is a study of graft-versus-host responses after intestinal transplantation. Study in general: Anti-thymocyte globulin induction preceded 2 to 4 years of tacrolimus and steroid maintenance in all recipients. Overall study findings and caveats: GvH clones turned up in recipient marrow; some had shown up first in ileum or blood.

The data were produced by immunoSEQ multiplex PCR, yet TCRdb's version contains in-frame clones alone and is incomplete. The repertoire holds around 18,000 clones, around 95% seen once, with about 0.79% in the top ten. CDR1 is WSHSY, CDR2 SAAADI, per germline. Trimming removed 3 bases from V and 2 bases from J, with 9 bases in between. CDR3 size: 14 residues. This chain links TRBV10-2 with TRBJ2-3; D not resolved. This TCR was recovered from a human patient who received an intestinal transplant, so some T cells may come from the graft donor. Sequenced material: PBMCs, taken 23 days after intestinal transplant. DNA of the CDR3: TGCGCCAGCAGTGATTGGAACCCCACAGATACGCAGTATTTT. Amino acid sequence: CASSDWNPTDTQYF.